This T cell receptor beta chain was captured by sequencing in a study of technical replicates of blood from several donors. Repertoires were generated with immunoSEQ multiplex PCR, while TCRdb's copy carries only in-frame clones and drops some. The sample carries about 70,000 clones, approximately 97% recorded once. Trimming took 4 bases from V and 4 from J; bases not matched to a gene: 5. Per the germline V gene, CDR1 is SGDLS and CDR2 is YYNGEE. The CDR3 is made up of 14 amino acids. Sequenced sample: T cells isolated from PBMCs. This rearrangement joins TRBV9 to TRBJ1-2, with 9 bases lining up with TRBD1. The source of this sequence is a human donor in good health. Here the CDR3 reads CASSPGQGGYGYTF. Here the CDR3 DNA reads TGTGCCAGCAGCCCGGGACAGGGAGGCTATGGCTACACCTTC.